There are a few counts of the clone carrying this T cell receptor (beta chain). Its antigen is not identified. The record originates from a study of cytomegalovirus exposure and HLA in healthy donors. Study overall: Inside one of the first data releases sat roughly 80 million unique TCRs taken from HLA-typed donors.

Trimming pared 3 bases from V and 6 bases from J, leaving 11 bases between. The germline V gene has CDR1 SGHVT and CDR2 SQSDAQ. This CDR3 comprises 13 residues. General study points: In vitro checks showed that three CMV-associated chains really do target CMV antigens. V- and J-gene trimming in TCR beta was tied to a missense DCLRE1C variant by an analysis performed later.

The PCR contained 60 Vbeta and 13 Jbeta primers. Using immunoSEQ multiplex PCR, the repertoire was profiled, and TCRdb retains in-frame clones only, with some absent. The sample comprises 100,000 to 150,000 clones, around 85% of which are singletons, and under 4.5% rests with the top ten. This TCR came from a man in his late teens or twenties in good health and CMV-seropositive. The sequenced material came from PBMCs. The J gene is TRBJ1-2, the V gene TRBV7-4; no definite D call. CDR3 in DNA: TGTGCCAGCAGCTTCCGGGGAAGGAATGGCTACACCTTC. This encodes CASSFRGRNGYTF.